The T cell receptor (beta chain) under discussion was sequenced for a study of metastatic and nonmetastatic thyroid tumors (dated by TCRdb to the early 2020s). Describing the broader study: For patients with malignant and with benign thyroid disease, the researchers compared repertoires between peripheral blood samples and tumor or nodule tissue samples. Study-level results and caveats: In both blood and tumor samples, malignant tumors were reported to have significantly higher TCR beta diversity than benign nodules.

In the case of this clone: The specificity of this receptor is unknown. It has no much larger one-base neighbor in the sample; base qualities were not kept.

The protocol used for the library was PCR. The listed sequencing device is Illumina HiSeq 4000. High-throughput sequencing was used to profile the TCR beta-chain CDR3 region of each patient. The authors' pipeline ran thus. A classifier to discriminate distant-metastatic papillary thyroid cancer patients was built from CDR3 differences across clinicopathological groups. Repertoire diversity was assessed with the Shannon index, and tumor-blood repertoire similarity with the Morisita-Horn index. TCRdb trimmed the raw reads at Q25, called clones with MiXCR and kept productive beta chains. TCRdb's processing, not the authors' own work, is the source of the V and J calls. The sample data list about 17,000 clones, and approximately 28% of these were observed just once. The ten most abundant clones make up roughly a quarter of the sample. According to the germline V gene (reference sequence), CDR1 reads LNHNV and CDR2 reads YYDKDF. Cut back by 7 bases and 4 bases, the V and J ends lie 13 bases apart. Measured from the cysteine to the phenylalanine, the CDR3 is 13 residues long. CDR3 DNA is the only sequence kept; it has 39 bases, read in frame from the first base.

None of the patients had been given any treatment before thyroid surgery. Patient clinical samples collected from the early 2010s to the late 2010s were retrospectively analysed using T-cell receptor beta sequencing. The chain joins TRBV15 to TRBJ1-2; the D gene identity is not certain. The sequence derives from a male donor with papillary thyroid cancer or a benign thyroid nodule (not recorded which). Some clones in this sample may be carry-over from other donors' samples. Sequencing was performed on tumor tissue. The DNA reads as follows: TGTGCCACCAAGGAGGGAGGAGTCTATGGCTACACCTTC. This yields the protein CATKEGGVYGYTF.